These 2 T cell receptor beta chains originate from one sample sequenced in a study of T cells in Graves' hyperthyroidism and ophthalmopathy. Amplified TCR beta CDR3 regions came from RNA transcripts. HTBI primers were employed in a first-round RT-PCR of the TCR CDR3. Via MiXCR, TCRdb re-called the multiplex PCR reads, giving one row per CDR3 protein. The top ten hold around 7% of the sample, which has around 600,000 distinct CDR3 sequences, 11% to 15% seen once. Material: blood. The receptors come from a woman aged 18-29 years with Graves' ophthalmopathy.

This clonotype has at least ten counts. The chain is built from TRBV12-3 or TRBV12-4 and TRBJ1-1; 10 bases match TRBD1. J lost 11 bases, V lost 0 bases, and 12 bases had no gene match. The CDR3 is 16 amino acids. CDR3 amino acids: CASSLARGTGVGEAFF. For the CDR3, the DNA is TGTGCCAGCAGTTTAGCGCGGGGGACAGGGGTTGGGGAGGCTTTCTTT.

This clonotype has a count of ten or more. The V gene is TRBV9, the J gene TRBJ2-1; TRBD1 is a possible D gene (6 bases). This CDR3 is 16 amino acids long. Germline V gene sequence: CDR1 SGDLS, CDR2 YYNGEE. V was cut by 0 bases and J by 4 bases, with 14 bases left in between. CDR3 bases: TGTGCCAGCAGCGTAGAGGGACAACGGGGATACAATGAGCAGTTCTTC. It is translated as CASSVEGQRGYNEQFF.